The entry below gives a single T cell receptor (beta chain) sequence along with its context. This sample was included in a study of glioma-infiltrating T cells after dendritic cell vaccination. The overall study: Monocyte-derived dendritic cells, cultured 7 to 8 days with IL-4 and GM-CSF, were pulsed with autologous tumor lysate.

Amplification used 60 V beta primers and 13 J beta primers. Sequencing was performed with immunoSEQ multiplex PCR; in TCRdb, only in-frame clones are kept and a portion is missing. The data hold over 70,000 clones, with more than 65% observed a single time. The sequencing used blood, collected before dendritic cell vaccination. The origin of this receptor is a human donor with glioblastoma.

This CDR3 reads CASSLGQYNEQFF. CDR3 nucleotide sequence: TGCGCCAGCAGCTTGGGGCAGTACAATGAGCAGTTCTTC. V is TRBV5-1 and J is TRBJ2-1; D is uncertain. Germline CDR1 and CDR2: SGHRS and YFSETQ. The CDR3 covers 13 residues. V lost 0 bases and J lost 4, with 5 bases in between. Together with reference TRBV5-1 and TRBJ2-1, the CDR3 gives the full variable domain: KAGVTQTPRYLIKTRGQQVTLSCSPISGHRSVSWYQQTPGQGLQFLFEYFSETQRNKGNFPGRFSGRQFSNSRSEMNVSTLELGDSALYLCASSLGQYNEQFFGPGTRLTVL.